Presented here are 10 T cell receptor beta chains from one specimen sequenced in a study of blood T cell repertoires in COVID-19. Assay used: immunoSEQ multiplex PCR; TCRdb lists only in-frame clones, some missing. Of fewer than 80,000 clones in the sample, about four fifths were seen once. Sequenced sample: peripheral blood. Every receptor here comes from a man aged 45-65 years with COVID-19, enrolled during active disease.

The count of this clone is one. The chain has TRBV10-2 and TRBJ1-6, with 9 bases identical to TRBD1. The length of the CDR3 is 14 residues. Germline lookup yields CDR1 WSHSY and CDR2 SAAADI. The V and J ends lost 6 bases and 10 bases, in that order; junction bases with no gene match: 7. For the CDR3, the DNA is TGCGCCAGCAGGCCGACAGGGGGTTCATCACCCCTCCACTTT. It is translated as CASRPTGGSSPLHF.

This rearrangement joins TRBV7-2 to TRBJ2-5; weak D call: TRBD1 (6 bases). Germline values: CDR1 SGHTA, CDR2 FQGNSA. V lost 4 bases and J lost 4, with 13 bases in between. This CDR3 has 14 residues. CDR3 sequence: CASSSTTGSETQYF. Here the CDR3 DNA reads TGTGCCAGCAGCTCAACTACAGGGTCAGAGACCCAGTACTTC.

The chain has TRBV3-1 (or the pseudogene TRBV3-2) and TRBJ1-1; 10 bases map to TRBD1. Germline V lookup: CDR1 LGHDT, CDR2 YNNKEL (reference sequence). J lost 5 bases, V lost 4 bases, and 22 bases had no gene match. The CDR3 has 20 amino acids. CDR3 protein: CASSPGQRMTGGGFGTEAFF. CDR3 sequence (DNA): TGTGCCAGCAGCCCGGGGCAGAGAATGACAGGGGGCGGATTTGGGACTGAAGCTTTCTTT.

V and J are TRBV6-4 and TRBJ1-2, with a weak D call TRBD1 (5 bases). Trimming cost V 3 bases and J 8 bases, with 16 bases left between them. Germline lookup yields CDR1 MRHNA and CDR2 SNTAGT. The CDR3 contains 14 residues. DNA for the CDR3: TGTGCCAGCAGTGAAGGGCCAGGGATGAGAGGCTACACCTTC. Protein: CASSEGPGMRGYTF.

V and J are TRBV15 and TRBJ1-5; D gene uncertain. Germline CDR1 reads LNHNV; CDR2 reads YYDKDF (reference sequence). This CDR3 has 14 residues. Trimming removed 5 bases at V and 5 bases at J, with 13 bases between. The CDR3 protein is CATSLRHLDQPQHF. In DNA, the CDR3 is TGTGCCACCAGCTTACGCCATTTAGATCAGCCCCAGCATTTT.

The chain carries TRBV4-3 and TRBJ1-1, with 11 bases that match TRBD1. Germline lookup yields CDR1 LGHNA and CDR2 YSLEER. V was clipped by 4 bases and J by 4 bases; unmatched bases: 5. This CDR3 region has 15 residues. CDR3 coding DNA: TGCGCCAGCAGCCCTGGGACAGGGGGGGTCACTGAAGCTTTCTTT. Protein: CASSPGTGGVTEAFF.

This rearrangement joins TRBV7-9 to TRBJ2-7; 9 bases are shared with TRBD1. The CDR3 is 14 residues long. The ends lost 7 bases at V and 1 base at J; junction bases unmatched: 5. Per germline, CDR1 SEHNR and CDR2 FQNEAQ (reference sequence). In nucleotides, the CDR3 is TGTGCCAGCACCAAGACAGGGGGTTCCTACGAGCAGTACTTC. Translating it yields CASTKTGGSYEQYF.

V is TRBV6-5 and J is TRBJ1-3; tentative D call: TRBD1 (6 bases). Trimming removed 4 bases at V and 0 bases at J, with 13 bases between. CDR3 size: 16 residues. Germline CDR1 is MNHEY and CDR2 is SVGAGI. The CDR3 spells CASSLQGSSSGNTIYF. Here the CDR3 DNA reads TGTGCCAGCAGTTTACAGGGTAGTTCCTCTGGAAACACCATATATTTT.

The rearrangement joins TRBV3-1 (or the pseudogene TRBV3-2) to TRBJ2-7, with 10 bases fitting TRBD2. CDR1 LGHDT and CDR2 YNNKEL come from the germline V gene (reference sequence). This CDR3 contains 18 residues. With V trimmed by 3 bases and J by 2 bases, 13 bases remained unmatched. The CDR3 sequence is CASSQEGASGGIPYEQYF. The CDR3 DNA reads as TGTGCCAGCAGCCAGGAAGGGGCTAGCGGGGGAATTCCCTACGAGCAGTACTTC.

The table lists this clone with a few counts. The rearrangement joins TRBV19 to TRBJ2-3, with D tentatively TRBD2 (6 bases). V was shortened by 5 bases and J by 0 bases, with 15 bases between the two germline ends. The germline CDR1 and CDR2 sequences are LNHDA and SQIVND (reference sequence). The CDR3 covers 16 residues. CDR3 sequence: CASSLLAATSTDTQYF. The CDR3 DNA is TGTGCCAGTAGTTTGTTAGCGGCCACTAGCACAGATACGCAGTATTTT.